The 14 T cell receptor beta chains in this list originate from one sample, sequenced in a study of blood T cell repertoires in COVID-19 (dated by TCRdb to the early 2020s). To prepare the library, the immunoSEQ multiplex PCR assay was applied. Not all clones reach the TCRdb copy of this immuneACCESS table, which keeps in-frame sequences only. Checked studies attribute under half of the gap to unresolved V genes and leave the rest unexplained. This sample gives 200,000 or so clones in total; 70% to 85% of them show up just once. Roughly 1.3% of the sample is held by the ten biggest clonotypes. Sample: PBMCs or T cells enriched from blood (not recorded which). These receptors were collected from a middle-aged woman with acute COVID-19.

The V and J genes are TRBV6-6 and TRBJ1-5, with a weak D call TRBD1 (6 bases). This CDR3 is 15 amino acids long. V lost 4 bases and J 4 bases, leaving 14 bases between the germline ends. Germline CDR1 is MNHNY and CDR2 is SVGAGI (reference sequence). The CDR3, as DNA: TGTGCCAGCAGTTCCGACAGGCTCAAGAATCAGCCCCAGCATTTT. Translating it yields CASSSDRLKNQPQHF.

This chain connects TRBV20-1 to TRBJ1-4; D gene ambiguous. CDR1 and CDR2 (germline): DFQATT, SNEGSKA (reference sequence). The V gene lost 4 bases and the J gene lost 10 bases, with 10 bases spanning the gap. CDR3 length equals 11 residues. For the CDR3, the DNA is TGCAGTGCTAAGAGGAGCGGAAAACTGTTTTTT. Protein sequence: CSAKRSGKLFF.

The chain couples TRBV6-4 to TRBJ2-1, with 8 bases identical to TRBD1. CDR3 length: 14 residues. Germline-derived CDR1 and CDR2 are MRHNA and SNTAGT. The V and J ends lost 6 bases and 6 bases, in that order; junction bases with no gene match: 7. CDR3 amino acids: CASRGQGKGNEQFF. In DNA, the CDR3 is TGTGCCAGCAGAGGACAGGGCAAAGGCAATGAGCAGTTCTTC.

The V gene is TRBV10-3, the J gene TRBJ1-5; unclear D gene. The CDR3 is 14 residues long. Trimming took off 6 bases at V and 5 bases at J, with 14 bases between the two ends. Germline V gene sequence: CDR1 ENHRY, CDR2 SYGVKD. The CDR3 loop is CAISRTGGDQPQHF. The CDR3 DNA reads TGTGCCATCAGCCGGACCGGAGGTGATCAGCCCCAGCATTTT.

This sequence joins TRBV18 and TRBJ1-1; tentatively, D is TRBD1 (6 bases). The CDR3 runs to 14 residues. In germline, CDR1 is KGHSH, CDR2 LQKENI. V was clipped by 6 bases and J by 2 bases, with 13 bases between them. CDR3 protein: CASSLGQSNTEAFF. The CDR3 region has the DNA TGTGCCAGCTCCCTTGGACAGAGTAACACTGAAGCTTTCTTT.

The genes are TRBV14 and TRBJ1-2, with 9 bases that match TRBD1. The germline gives CDR1 SGHDN, CDR2 FVKESK. This CDR3 has 16 amino acids. Germline trimming cut 1 base from V and 4 bases from J; bases unmatched to any gene: 7. CDR3 DNA: TGTGCCAGCAGCCAAGTCCGGGACAGGGCGGGCTATGGCTACACCTTC. Its translation: CASSQVRDRAGYGYTF. Using reference TRBV14 and TRBJ1-2 for the parts outside the CDR3, the full variable domain is EAGVTQFPSHSVIEKGQTVTLRCDPISGHDNLYWYRRVMGKEIKFLLHFVKESKQDESGMPNNRFLAERTGGTYSTLKVQPAELEDSGVYFCASSQVRDRAGYGYTFGSGTRLTVV.

The chain combines TRBV6-2 or TRBV6-3 with TRBJ1-2; D uncertain. The V end was cut by 6 bases, the J end by 8 bases, with 19 bases between. The CDR3 spans 14 residues. Germline CDR1 and CDR2: MNHEY and SVGEGT. The CDR3 nucleotides read TGTGCCAGCAGCCCCCCGGGGAGCCTATGGGGCTACACCTTC. Its protein is CASSPPGSLWGYTF.

The gene calls are TRBV7-2 and TRBJ2-1; the match to TRBD2 covers 10 bases. Germline V gene sequence: CDR1 SGHTA, CDR2 FQGNSA. V trimming: 5 bases; J trimming: 6 bases; junction bases outside the gene matches: 13. The CDR3 loop spans 17 amino acids. CDR3 nucleotides: TGTGCCAGCAGCCCAGTAGGAGCGGGGGGGCCGGCCAATGAGCAGTTCTTC. Residues: CASSPVGAGGPANEQFF.

The chain couples TRBV6-5 to TRBJ2-7, with 7 bases that match TRBD1. The trim removed 10 bases at V and 0 bases at J, leaving 6 bases unmatched. The germline V gene encodes CDR1 MNHEY and CDR2 SVGAGI. The CDR3 is 13 amino acids. The CDR3 loop is CAIRQGSSYEQYF. In DNA, the CDR3 is TGTGCCATTAGACAGGGCAGCTCCTACGAGCAGTACTTC.

The chain is built from TRBV7-2 and TRBJ1-1; 7 nucleotides agree with TRBD1. This CDR3 has 15 amino acids. J lost 3 bases, V lost 4 bases, and 8 bases had no gene match. The germline V gene encodes CDR1 SGHTA and CDR2 FQGNSA. CDR3 amino acids: CASSSVLGGYTEAFF. The CDR3 nucleotides are TGTGCCAGCAGCTCCGTTCTAGGGGGCTACACTGAAGCTTTCTTT.

CDR3 DNA: TGTGCCAGTCTCCGGGACAGCAACTACAATGAGCAGTTCTTC. It yields the protein CASLRDSNYNEQFF. The gene calls are TRBV2 and TRBJ2-1, with TRBD1 matching 7 bases. The CDR3 has 14 amino acids. V lost 9 bases to trimming and J lost 3 bases; unmatched junction nucleotides: 8. The V gene's germline CDR1 is SNHLY and CDR2 FYNNEI.

This clone was picked up one time. The gene calls are TRBV4-1 and TRBJ2-7; TRBD1 aligns across 8 bases. V shed 0 bases, J shed 1 base, and the junction held 5 bases outside the gene matches. Germline lookup yields CDR1 MGHRA and CDR2 YSYEKL. The CDR3 is made up of 16 amino acids. The CDR3 protein is CASSQDPQGASYEQYF. The CDR3 nucleotides read TGCGCCAGCAGCCAAGATCCCCAGGGGGCATCCTACGAGCAGTACTTC.

This clone has more than one count but fewer than ten. The chain links TRBV7-8 to TRBJ1-3, with unresolved D. This CDR3 has 15 amino acids. V lost 1 base, J lost 3 bases, and 10 bases lay in between. Germline-derived CDR1 and CDR2 are SGHVS and FQNEAQ. CDR3 sequence reads: CASSLGQSGGNTIYF. The CDR3 region has the DNA TGTGCCAGCAGCTTAGGCCAGTCGGGTGGAAACACCATATATTTT.

This clone occurred a few times. The chain couples TRBV6-1 to TRBJ1-5; perhaps TRBD1 as D (6 bases). Per the germline V gene, CDR1 is MNHNS and CDR2 is SASEGT. V was pared by 2 bases and J by 6 bases, with 14 bases between. This CDR3 contains 15 residues. CDR3 amino acids: CASSERGGISQPQHF. The CDR3 DNA follows: TGTGCCAGCAGTGAAAGGGGGGGCATCAGTCAGCCCCAGCATTTT.